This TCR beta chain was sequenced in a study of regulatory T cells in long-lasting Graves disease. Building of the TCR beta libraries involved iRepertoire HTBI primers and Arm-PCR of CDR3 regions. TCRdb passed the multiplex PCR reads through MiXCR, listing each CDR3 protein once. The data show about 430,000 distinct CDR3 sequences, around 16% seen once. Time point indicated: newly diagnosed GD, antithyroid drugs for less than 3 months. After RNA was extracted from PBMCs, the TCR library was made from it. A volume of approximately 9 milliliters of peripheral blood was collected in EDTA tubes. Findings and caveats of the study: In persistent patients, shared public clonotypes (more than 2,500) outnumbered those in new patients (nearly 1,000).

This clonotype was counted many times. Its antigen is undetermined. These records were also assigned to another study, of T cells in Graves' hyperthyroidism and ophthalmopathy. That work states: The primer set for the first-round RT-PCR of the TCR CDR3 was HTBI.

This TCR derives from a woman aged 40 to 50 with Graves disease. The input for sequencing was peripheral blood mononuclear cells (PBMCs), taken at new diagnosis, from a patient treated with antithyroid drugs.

CDR3 amino acids: CASSHWDSLANYGYTF. In DNA, the CDR3 is TGTGCCAGCAGCCACTGGGACAGCCTAGCTAACTATGGCTACACCTTC. J is TRBJ1-2 and V is TRBV14, with 7 bases aligning to TRBD1. CDR1 and CDR2 from the germline V gene are SGHDN and FVKESK. The CDR3 is 16 amino acids. J gave up 0 bases and V 3 bases, and 7 bases lay outside the gene matches.